This passage covers 17 T cell receptor beta chains from one sample sequenced in a study of identical twins. TCRdb re-derived calls from the 5' RACE reads in MiXCR, one entry per CDR3 protein. This sample has 750,000 to 950,000 distinct CDR3 sequences, with roughly an eighth found just once. The same sample was also studied in work on yellow fever vaccine responses in identical twins.

Sequencing was performed on PBMCs. The source is a woman younger than 30 in good health.

V gene TRBV7-8 combines with J gene TRBJ2-1; D perhaps matches TRBD1 (5 bases). Trimming removed 5 bases from V and 9 bases from J, with 14 bases in between. The CDR3 consists of 13 residues. CDR1 is SGHVS, CDR2 FQNEAQ, per germline. This chain's CDR3 is CASSPGWGVEQFF. CDR3 coding DNA: TGTGCCAGCAGCCCAGGGTGGGGTGTTGAGCAGTTCTTC.

This clonotype was seen more than once but under ten times. The genes are TRBV7-3 and TRBJ2-5; TRBD2 is a possible D gene (5 bases). CDR1 and CDR2 from the germline V gene are SGHTA and FQGTGA. With 5 bases removed from V and 3 bases from J, the gap between germline ends came to 16 bases. The CDR3 length is 15 residues. CDR3 sequence reads: CASSPKRGREETQYF. The CDR3, as DNA: TGTGCCAGCAGCCCCAAACGAGGGCGGGAAGAGACCCAGTACTTC.

V usage is TRBV2 and J usage is TRBJ2-5, with 7 positions matching TRBD2. CDR1 is SNHLY, CDR2 FYNNEI, per germline. The CDR3 extends over 14 amino acids. V lost 2 bases, J lost 3 bases, and 3 bases stayed unmatched. CDR3: CASSEREGKETQYF. Here the CDR3 DNA reads TGTGCCAGCAGTGAAAGGGAGGGGAAAGAGACCCAGTACTTC.

This clonotype was counted at least ten times. The V gene is TRBV5-1, the J gene TRBJ2-3; D may correspond to TRBD1 or TRBD2 (5 bases each). Germline V gene sequence: CDR1 SGHRS, CDR2 YFSETQ. Trimming shortened V by 4 bases and J by 6 bases, and 12 bases separated the two germline ends. This CDR3 comprises 13 residues. CDR3 coding DNA: TGCGCCAGCAGCGCTGGGACCGCGGATACGCAGTATTTT. It specifies CASSAGTADTQYF.

In this sample, this clonotype turned up many times. This chain uses TRBV29-1 with TRBJ2-5, with 10 bases identical to TRBD2. The CDR3 extends over 14 amino acids. Germline trimming cut 4 bases from V and 5 bases from J; bases unmatched to any gene: 7. CDR1 is SQVTM, CDR2 ANQGSEA, per germline. The CDR3 DNA reads TGCAGCGTTGGGGCTAGCGGGAGTGCGGAGACCCAGTACTTC. As protein: CSVGASGSAETQYF.

This clonotype has only a few counts. The chain has TRBV19 and TRBJ1-1; TRBD1 might be the D (6 bases). CDR1 LNHDA and CDR2 SQIVND come from the germline V gene (reference sequence). V lost 4 bases and J lost 6, with 9 bases in between. The CDR3 covers 12 residues. As DNA, the CDR3 is TGTGCCAGTAGTAACAGGGTGGCTGAAGCTTTCTTT. It encodes CASSNRVAEAFF.

The rearrangement links TRBV27 to TRBJ2-6; D perhaps matches TRBD1 (6 bases). The CDR3 consists of 17 residues. In germline, CDR1 is MNHEY, CDR2 SMNVEV (reference sequence). The germline V and J ends were trimmed by 7 bases and 4 bases, with 20 bases remaining between them. The DNA of the CDR3 is TGTGCCAGCACCGAGAGGGGGAAGGGAACCGGGGCCAACGTCCTGACTTTC. Its protein is CASTERGKGTGANVLTF.

The CDR3 loop reads CASKGQGRTGELFF. The CDR3 coding sequence is TGTGCCAGCAAAGGGCAGGGACGAACCGGGGAGCTGTTTTTT. The chain recombines TRBV2 with TRBJ2-2, with D perhaps given as TRBD1 or TRBD2 (5 bases each). Per germline, CDR1 SNHLY and CDR2 FYNNEI. This CDR3 is 14 amino acids long. Trimming pared 7 bases from V and 5 bases from J, leaving 14 bases between.

This clonotype was found many times. The chain couples TRBV20-1 to TRBJ2-7; D is uncertain. CDR3 size: 14 residues. Germline V CDR1 and CDR2: DFQATT, SNEGSKA (reference sequence). Trimming took 6 bases from V and 2 from J, leaving 17 bases between them. The CDR3 here is CSALTEVGAYEQYF. In nucleotides, the CDR3 is TGCAGTGCCCTCACCGAGGTCGGAGCCTACGAGCAGTACTTC.

The V call is TRBV12-5, the J call TRBJ2-2; 10 bases agree with TRBD1. The CDR3 loop spans 14 amino acids. V was clipped by 5 bases and J by 5 bases; unmatched bases: 2. Germline CDR1 LGHNT, CDR2 FRNRAP. This CDR3 is CASGRGQGTGELFF. In DNA form, the CDR3 reads TGTGCTAGTGGTAGGGGACAGGGGACCGGGGAGCTGTTTTTT.

The chain is built from TRBV11-2 and TRBJ2-7; D gene ambiguous. The germline CDR1 and CDR2 sequences are SGHAT and FQNNGV. The CDR3 runs 14 residues. The ends were cut back, 0 bases at V and 3 bases at J, with 9 bases in the middle. CDR3 amino acids: CASSLDTFLYEQYV. Written as DNA, the CDR3 is TGTGCCAGCAGCTTAGATACGTTTCTCTACGAGCAGTACGTC.

The CDR3 loop is CASSVVATGTGELFF. For the CDR3, the DNA is TGTGCCAGCAGTGTGGTAGCCACGGGCACCGGGGAGCTGTTTTTT. V and J are TRBV6-4 and TRBJ2-2; D gene uncertain. V lost 4 bases and J lost 4, with 13 bases in between. The CDR3 is made up of 15 amino acids. Germline V gene lookup returns CDR1 MRHNA and CDR2 SNTAGT.

V is TRBV11-2 and J is TRBJ2-7; 10 bases are a match to TRBD2. The CDR3 runs to 20 residues. Germline V CDR1 and CDR2: SGHAT, FQNNGV. Trimming cost V 3 bases and J 4 bases; bases outside gene matches: 21. DNA of the CDR3: TGTGCCAGCAGCTTGCACCCTGCCGGGACTAGCGAAAGGAGGTCGTACGAGCAGTACTTC. It translates to CASSLHPAGTSERRSYEQYF. Full variable domain (remainder filled in from reference TRBV11-2 and TRBJ2-7): EAGVAQSPRYKIIEKRQSVAFWCNPISGHATLYWYQQILGQGPKLLIQFQNNGVVDDSQLPKDRFSAERLKGVDSTLKIQPAKLEDSAVYLCASSLHPAGTSERRSYEQYFGPGTRLTVT.

This clonotype appeared a few times. The chain is built from TRBV7-3 and TRBJ2-1, with no clear D. Germline lookup yields CDR1 SGHTA and CDR2 FQGTGA. The ends were cut back, 3 bases at V and 5 bases at J, with 8 bases in the middle. The CDR3 is 13 residues long. The CDR3 sequence is CASSFHNDNEQFF. CDR3 sequence (DNA): TGTGCCAGCAGCTTCCACAACGACAATGAGCAGTTCTTC. The whole variable domain, remainder taken from reference TRBV7-3 and TRBJ2-1, is GAGVSQTPSNKVTEKGKYVELRCDPISGHTALYWYRQSLGQGPEFLIYFQGTGAADDSGLPNDRFFAVRPEGSVSTLKIQRTERGDSAVYLCASSFHNDNEQFFGPGTRLTVL.

In this sample, this clonotype turned up many times. V is TRBV5-5 and J is TRBJ2-3; 10 bases fit TRBD1. V lost 2 bases to trimming and J lost 3 bases; unmatched junction nucleotides: 3. This CDR3 is built from 15 residues. The germline gives CDR1 SGHKS, CDR2 YYEKEE (reference sequence). The CDR3 loop is CASSFGTGVTDTQYF. CDR3 nucleotides: TGTGCCAGCAGCTTCGGGACAGGGGTGACAGATACGCAGTATTTT.

This sequence joins TRBV2 and TRBJ2-3; tentative D call: TRBD1 (5 bases). Trimming shortened V by 9 bases and J by 5 bases, and 18 bases separated the two germline ends. CDR3 size: 14 residues. Per the germline V gene, CDR1 is SNHLY and CDR2 is FYNNEI. CDR3 sequence reads: CASYLGPDRDTQYF. The CDR3 region has the DNA TGTGCCAGTTACCTGGGGCCAGACAGAGATACGCAGTATTTT.

This clonotype was counted only a few times. The rearrangement links TRBV21-1 to TRBJ2-1; no check of the table's D call, TRBD2, against the DNA was made. TRBV21-1 is deemed a pseudogene. This CDR3 has 13 residues. The DNA of the CDR3 is TGTGCCAGCAGCAACAGGGAGGAGGATGAGCAGTTCTTC. Translating it yields CASSNREEDEQFF.